A single sample gave rise to the 14 T cell receptor beta chains below, sequenced in a study of human T cells and chemical hapten exposure. Unfractionated whole blood was the source of the extracted total RNA. TCRdb analysed the 5' RACE reads with MiXCR anew, one entry per CDR3 protein. Found here are roughly 82,000 distinct CDR3 sequences, roughly 15% of them singletons; the top ten hold nearly 7%. Receptors originate from a female donor in good health.

This clonotype showed up just a few times. The chain uses TRBV12-3 or TRBV12-4 and TRBJ1-2; TRBD1 is a possible D gene (5 bases). V was pared by 7 bases and J by 7 bases, with 16 bases between. The CDR3 sequence is 13 residues long. Here the CDR3 reads CASTPSRVAGYTF. The CDR3 bases are TGTGCCAGCACCCCTTCCAGGGTGGCTGGCTACACCTTC.

The chain joins TRBV5-5 to TRBJ1-5; D remains ambiguous. The CDR3 is made up of 14 amino acids. Trimming took 0 bases from V and 1 from J, leaving 5 bases between them. Germline V gives CDR1 SGHKS, CDR2 YYEKEE (reference sequence). The DNA of the CDR3 is TGTGCCAGCAGCTTGGCCCACAGCAATCAGCCCCAGCATTTT. Its protein is CASSLAHSNQPQHF. The full variable domain, with the rest looked up from reference TRBV5-5 and TRBJ1-5, is DAGVTQSPTHLIKTRGQQVTLRCSPISGHKSVSWYQQVLGQGPQFIFQYYEKEERGRGNFPDRFSARQFPNYSSELNVNALLLGDSALYLCASSLAHSNQPQHFGDGTRLSIL.

V usage is TRBV2 and J usage is TRBJ1-2; D not certain. With 6 bases removed from V and 4 bases from J, the gap between germline ends came to 12 bases. This CDR3 spans 13 amino acids. CDR1 is SNHLY and CDR2 is FYNNEI in the germline V gene. DNA for the CDR3: TGTGCCAGCAGCCGGTCCCAGACCTATGGCTACACCTTC. Amino acid sequence: CASSRSQTYGYTF.

V is TRBV5-1 and J is TRBJ2-5, with 8 bases that match TRBD2. Unmatched junction bases numbered 13, after V lost 4 bases and J lost 2 bases. CDR1 is SGHRS and CDR2 is YFSETQ in the germline V gene. The CDR3 extends over 17 amino acids. The CDR3 nucleotides are TGCGCCAGCAGCCCCGGGGGGGGCGTTGGCACACAAGAGACCCAGTACTTC. Translated: CASSPGGGVGTQETQYF.

The CDR3 is CASSPGTGARYGYTF. In DNA form, the CDR3 reads TGTGCCAGCAGCCCTGGGACAGGGGCACGTTATGGCTACACCTTC. V and J are TRBV11-2 and TRBJ1-2; 10 bases fit TRBD1. CDR1 is SGHAT, CDR2 FQNNGV, per germline. The V and J ends lost 5 bases and 5 bases, in that order; junction bases with no gene match: 8. The CDR3 runs 15 residues.

V usage is TRBV29-1 and J usage is TRBJ2-7; TRBD2 aligns across 16 bases. V trimming: 6 bases; J trimming: 6 bases; junction bases outside the gene matches: 5. The V gene's germline CDR1 is SQVTM and CDR2 ANQGSEA. The CDR3 length is 14 residues. The CDR3 region has the DNA TGCAGCGTCCGGGGACTAGCGGGGGGGCGCGAGCAGTACTTC. Translated: CSVRGLAGGREQYF.

The rearrangement joins TRBV6-1 to TRBJ2-1; 8 positions match TRBD2. Trimming at V came to 4 bases and at J to 4 bases, leaving 3 bases not matched to a gene. The length of the CDR3 is 14 residues. From germline, CDR1 is MNHNS and CDR2 SASEGT. The CDR3 here is CASSASGGYNEQFF. CDR3 bases: TGTGCCAGCAGTGCCAGCGGGGGTTACAATGAGCAGTTCTTC.

The chain recombines TRBV7-8 with TRBJ1-2; D is unresolved. Looked up from germline, CDR1 is SGHVS and CDR2 is FQNEAQ. Trimming took 1 base from V and 2 from J, leaving 8 bases between them. There are 14 residues in the CDR3. CDR3 DNA sequence: TGTGCCAGCAGCTTAGGCGCGGCCAACTATGGCTACACCTTC. Protein sequence: CASSLGAANYGYTF.

The V gene is TRBV28, the J gene TRBJ1-5; D gene uncertain. Per germline, CDR1 MDHEN and CDR2 SYDVKM. This CDR3 contains 15 residues. The V and J ends lost 7 bases and 1 base respectively, with 14 bases between them. The CDR3 DNA reads as TGTGCCAGCATCCCGGTCGGGGAGAGCAATCAGCCCCAGCATTTT. Protein product: CASIPVGESNQPQHF.

The chain uses TRBV20-1 and TRBJ2-7; 9 positions match TRBD2. V was clipped by 5 bases and J by 7 bases; unmatched bases: 12. This CDR3 has 14 residues. From germline, CDR1 is DFQATT and CDR2 SNEGSKA (reference sequence). The CDR3: CSARGLAGAREQYF. DNA of the CDR3: TGCAGTGCTCGGGGCTTAGCGGGAGCTCGGGAGCAGTACTTC.

The CDR3 region has the DNA TGTGCCAGCAGCTTATTTGGGCTCCAAGAGACCCAGTACTTC. The encoded protein is CASSLFGLQETQYF. V usage is TRBV7-6 and J usage is TRBJ2-5; D ambiguous. Trimming removed 2 bases at V and 1 base at J, with 8 bases between. The CDR3 is 14 amino acids. Germline CDR1 reads SGHVS; CDR2 reads FNYEAQ.

The chain joins TRBV20-1 to TRBJ2-3, with 11 bases aligning to TRBD2. The CDR3 consists of 16 residues. V shed 6 bases and J 2 bases; nucleotides not matched to a gene: 10. Germline V lookup: CDR1 DFQATT, CDR2 SNEGSKA (reference sequence). The CDR3 protein is CSARSPGLAVTDTQYF. The CDR3 DNA follows: TGCAGTGCAAGGAGTCCGGGACTAGCGGTCACAGATACGCAGTATTTT.

A few counts support this clonotype. The CDR3 is CASSLRTSGPNEQFF. For the CDR3, the DNA is TGTGCCAGCAGCCTTCGGACTAGCGGTCCAAATGAGCAGTTCTTC. The chain employs TRBV4-2 and TRBJ2-1; the match to TRBD2 covers 10 bases. The CDR3 length is 15 residues. The V and J ends lost 4 bases and 7 bases, in that order; junction bases with no gene match: 7. CDR1 is LGHNA and CDR2 is YNFKEQ in the germline V gene.

The rearrangement joins TRBV7-9 to TRBJ1-4, with D maybe TRBD1 (5 bases). V was trimmed by 1 base and J by 8 bases, leaving 14 bases between them. This CDR3 is 15 amino acids long. Germline V CDR1 and CDR2: SEHNR, FQNEAQ (reference sequence). The CDR3 is CASSLVQGEGEKLFF. The CDR3 region has the DNA TGTGCCAGCAGCTTAGTCCAGGGCGAAGGGGAAAAACTGTTTTTT.